There are many counts of the clone carrying this T cell receptor (beta chain). Its antigen is undetermined. This sample is part of a study of T cells in Graves' hyperthyroidism and ophthalmopathy. This CDR3 contains 15 residues. CDR1 and CDR2 (germline): SGDLS, YYNGEE. Trimming removed 2 bases from V and 1 base from J; junction bases left unmatched: 3. Findings of the study overall: Appearing also in blood were most of the thyroid clonotypes expanded above 0.001.

What was amplified from RNA transcripts were TCR beta CDR3 regions. In the first-round RT-PCR of the TCR CDR3, the HTBI primer set was used. Each CDR3 protein is one row after TCRdb ran MiXCR on the multiplex PCR reads. The profile shows about 700,000 distinct CDR3 sequences, 45% of them singletons. Any patient presenting with uncontrolled infection, other autoimmune disease, pregnancy or lactation was left out. Diagnosis relied on clinical symptoms, serum thyroxine and TRAb, thyroid ultrasound and orbital computed tomography. The sample was peripheral blood or thyroid tissue (not recorded which). This TCR was recovered from an adult man with Graves' disease, either hyperthyroidism or ophthalmopathy (not recorded which). The chain joins TRBV9 to TRBJ1-5; 7 nucleotides align to TRBD1. The CDR3, as DNA: TGTGCCAGCAGCGTGGAGGGGGCGAGCAATCAGCCCCAGCATTTT. It specifies CASSVEGASNQPQHF.